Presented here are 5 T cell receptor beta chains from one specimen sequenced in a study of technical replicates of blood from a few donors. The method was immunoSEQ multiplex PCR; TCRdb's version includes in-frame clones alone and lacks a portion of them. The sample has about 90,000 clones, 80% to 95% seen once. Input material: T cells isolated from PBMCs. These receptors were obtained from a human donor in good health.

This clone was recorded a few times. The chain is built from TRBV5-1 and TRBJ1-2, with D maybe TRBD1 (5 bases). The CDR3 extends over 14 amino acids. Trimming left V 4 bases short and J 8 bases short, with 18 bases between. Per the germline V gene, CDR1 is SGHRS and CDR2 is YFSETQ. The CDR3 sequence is CASSPSTGVEGYTF. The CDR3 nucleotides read TGCGCCAGCAGCCCATCGACGGGGGTAGAGGGCTACACCTTC.

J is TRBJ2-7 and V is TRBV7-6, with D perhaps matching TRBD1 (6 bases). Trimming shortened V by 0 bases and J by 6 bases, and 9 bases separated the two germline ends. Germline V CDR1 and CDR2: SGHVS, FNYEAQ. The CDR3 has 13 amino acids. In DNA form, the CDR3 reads TGTGCCAGCAGCTTAGCCACAGGGACCGAGCAGTACTTC. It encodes CASSLATGTEQYF. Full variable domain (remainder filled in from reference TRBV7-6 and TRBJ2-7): GAGVSQSPRYKVTKRGQDVALRCDPISGHVSLYWYRQALGQGPEFLTYFNYEAQQDKSGLPNDRFSAERPEGSISTLTIQRTEQRDSAMYRCASSLATGTEQYFGPGTRLTVT.

CDR3 sequence: CASSRRSSGQGVEQYF. CDR3 coding DNA: TGTGCCAGCAGCCGTCGGTCATCGGGACAGGGTGTCGAGCAGTACTTC. This chain connects TRBV7-9 to TRBJ2-7; 9 nucleotides agree with TRBD1. CDR1 and CDR2 (germline): SEHNR, FQNEAQ (reference sequence). V was pared by 5 bases and J by 6 bases, with 14 bases of the junction left unmatched. The CDR3 is 16 amino acids.

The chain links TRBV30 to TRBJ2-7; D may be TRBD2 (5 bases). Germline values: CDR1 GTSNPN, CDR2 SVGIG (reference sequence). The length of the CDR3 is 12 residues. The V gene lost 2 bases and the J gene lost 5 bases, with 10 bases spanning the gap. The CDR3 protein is CAWSRGSNEQYF. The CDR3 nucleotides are TGTGCCTGGAGTCGGGGTTCCAACGAGCAGTACTTC.

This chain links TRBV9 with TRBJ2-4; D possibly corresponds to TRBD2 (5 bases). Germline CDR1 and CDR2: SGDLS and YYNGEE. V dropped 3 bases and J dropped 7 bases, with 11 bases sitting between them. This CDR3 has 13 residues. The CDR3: CASSGTSSNIQYF. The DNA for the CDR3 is TGTGCCAGCAGCGGTACTAGTAGTAACATTCAGTACTTC.